These 8 T cell receptor beta chains were sequenced from one sample in a study of glioma-infiltrating T cells after dendritic cell vaccination. The time point here: after dendritic cell vaccination, including at tumor progression/relapse. Clones were read by immunoSEQ multiplex PCR, and TCRdb kept only the in-frame ones, dropping some. The sample has some 110,000 clones; almost 90% are singletons. The sequencing used blood, collected after dendritic cell vaccination. These TCRs come from a human donor with glioblastoma.

The chain couples TRBV14 to TRBJ2-5, with D tentatively TRBD1 (5 bases). Trimming took off 3 bases at V and 5 bases at J, with 7 bases between the two ends. Germline-derived CDR1 and CDR2 are SGHDN and FVKESK. The CDR3 totals 12 residues. CDR3 sequence (DNA): TGTGCCAGCAGCCAGGGGCCGGAGACCCAGTACTTC. Translated, it gives CASSQGPETQYF.

The chain couples TRBV7-2 to TRBJ2-5, with D possibly being TRBD2 (5 bases). The last part of the DNA fits TRBJ2-7 better; the J call may be wrong. Germline assignment: CDR1 SGHTA and CDR2 FQGNSA. This CDR3 region has 14 residues. The CDR3 nucleotides read TGTGCCAGCAGCTTAGTGGACTCCGTCAGCGAGCAGTACTTC. The encoded protein is CASSLVDSVSEQYF.

This chain links TRBV10-1 with TRBJ2-1; 10 bases map to TRBD2. Looked up from germline, CDR1 is WNHNN and CDR2 is SYGVQD (reference sequence). This CDR3 region has 14 residues. V gave up 4 bases and J gave up 6 bases; unmatched junction bases: 3. The CDR3 coding sequence is TGCGCCAGCAGTGGGTCTAGCGGGAGCAATGAGCAGTTCTTC. This codes for CASSGSSGSNEQFF.

This sequence joins TRBV7-9 and TRBJ2-6, with a tentative D call TRBD1 (6 bases). Germline V gives CDR1 SEHNR, CDR2 FQNEAQ (reference sequence). The CDR3 is made up of 14 amino acids. Trimming pared 9 bases from V and 0 bases from J, leaving 9 bases between. CDR3 bases: TGTGCCAGTAGGGGGAACTCTGGGGCCAACGTCCTGACTTTC. Translation: CASRGNSGANVLTF.

The CDR3 DNA reads as TGTGCCTGGAGGCCACCGCCGGGACAGATGAAGTCCGGATCCTACGAGCAGTACTTC. Its translation: CAWRPPPGQMKSGSYEQYF. The chain uses TRBV30 and TRBJ2-7, with TRBD1 matching over 7 bases. The J segment lost 1 base and the V segment lost 3 bases, leaving 21 bases of the junction unmatched. The CDR3 sequence is 19 residues long. The germline gives CDR1 GTSNPN, CDR2 SVGIG (reference sequence). Complete variable domain (other parts from reference TRBV30 and TRBJ2-7): SQTIHQWPATLVQPVGSPLSLECTVEGTSNPNLYWYRQAAGRGLQLLFYSVGIGQISSEVPQNLSASRPQDRQFILSSKKLLLSDSGFYLCAWRPPPGQMKSGSYEQYFGPGTRLTVT.

The V and J genes are TRBV6-5 and TRBJ1-2; a possible D gene is TRBD1 (6 bases). The CDR3 is made up of 14 amino acids. Trimming pared 5 bases from V and 1 base from J, leaving 11 bases between. In germline, CDR1 is MNHEY, CDR2 SVGAGI. In DNA, the CDR3 is TGTGCCAGCAGTCTGACACAGGGTAACTATGGCTACACCTTC. This encodes CASSLTQGNYGYTF.

The chain employs TRBV6-5 and TRBJ2-7; TRBD2 matches at 10 bases. The CDR3 is made up of 16 amino acids. Trimming cost V 2 bases and J 2 bases; bases outside gene matches: 6. The germline CDR1 and CDR2 sequences are MNHEY and SVGAGI. CDR3 DNA sequence: TGTGCCAGCAGTTACACCCTTAGCGGGGGGCCCTACGAGCAGTACTTC. It encodes CASSYTLSGGPYEQYF.

The chain is built from TRBV6-5 and TRBJ2-7; 8 bases line up with TRBD1. The CDR3 spans 14 residues. J was trimmed by 3 bases and V by 2 bases; bases with no gene match: 3. From germline, CDR1 is MNHEY and CDR2 SVGAGI. The CDR3 sequence: CASSYADRGYEQYF. The CDR3 coding sequence is TGTGCCAGCAGTTACGCCGACAGGGGCTACGAGCAGTACTTC.